The sequence of this T cell receptor (beta chain) was determined in a study of beta chain features in type 1 diabetes. Turning to the study itself: All samples together contributed approximately 100 million sorted cells for examination.

This clone was seen only a few times. As yet, its antigen is unknown. The study, taken as a whole, reports: A moderate, significant TCRB CDR3 shortening appeared in type 1 diabetes across four CD4+ subsets. cDNA sequencing could over-represent cells with high TCR expression.

Sequencing targeted expressed TCRB transcripts, as all isolated RNA had been reverse transcribed. Generated by immunoSEQ multiplex PCR, the TCRdb table keeps only in-frame clones and is missing some. The profile shows about 150,000 clones, around 10% of them singletons. The sample consisted of central memory CD4+ T cells from blood. This sequence originates from a man younger than 35 in good health.

CDR3 bases: TGCAGCGGTTCCGGGACAGGGGGCGGCTACACCTTC. Its protein is CSGSGTGGGYTF. V usage is TRBV29-1 and J usage is TRBJ1-2; TRBD1 agrees at 12 bases. V gave up 7 bases and J gave up 8 bases; unmatched junction bases: 5. CDR1 and CDR2 from the germline V gene are SQVTM and ANQGSEA. The CDR3 extends over 12 amino acids.